The next 19 T cell receptor beta chains were all read from a single sample in a study of blood T cell repertoires in COVID-19. Method: immunoSEQ multiplex PCR; TCRdb's copy keeps in-frame clones and lacks some. The table lists approximately 37,000 clones, approximately 88% of them singletons. Sequenced sample: peripheral blood. The receptors were gathered from a man aged 45-60 years with active COVID-19.

The chain recombines TRBV28 with TRBJ1-6, with a possible D match to TRBD1 (5 bases). The germline gives CDR1 MDHEN, CDR2 SYDVKM. This CDR3 region has 12 residues. Trimming took 7 bases from V and 15 from J, leaving 16 bases between them. Here the CDR3 reads CASTSPGGSLHF. The CDR3 nucleotides read TGTGCCAGCACCTCTCCCGGGGGAAGCCTCCACTTT.

This chain connects TRBV14 to TRBJ1-1; 11 nucleotides agree with TRBD1. The CDR3 spans 17 residues. V lost 4 bases, J lost 1 base, and 8 bases stayed unmatched. From germline, CDR1 is SGHDN and CDR2 FVKESK. CDR3 in amino acids: CASSPPGTGGPNTEAFF. In nucleotides, the CDR3 is TGTGCCAGCAGCCCCCCTGGGACAGGGGGGCCGAACACTGAAGCTTTCTTT.

The rearrangement links TRBV5-4 to TRBJ2-1, with D tentatively TRBD2 (6 bases). Germline V gene lookup returns CDR1 SGHNT and CDR2 YYREEE (reference sequence). Trimming left V 1 base short and J 5 bases short, with 13 bases between. The length of the CDR3 is 15 residues. The CDR3 coding sequence is TGTGCCAGCAGCTTGCATGGGGGGAGAAACAATGAGCAGTTCTTC. Residues: CASSLHGGRNNEQFF.

This rearrangement joins TRBV2 to TRBJ1-4; D is undetermined. The CDR3 runs 15 residues. Trimming took 2 bases from V and 4 from J, leaving 11 bases between them. The germline gives CDR1 SNHLY, CDR2 FYNNEI. CDR3 loop: CASSESRNFNEKLFF. The CDR3 DNA reads TGTGCCAGCAGTGAATCTAGGAACTTTAATGAAAAACTGTTTTTT.

The rearrangement uses TRBV25-1 and TRBJ1-1; a weak D match, TRBD1 (5 bases). Per the germline V gene, CDR1 is MGHDK and CDR2 is SYGVNS. The CDR3 extends over 14 amino acids. Trimming took off 4 bases at V and 1 base at J, with 10 bases between the two ends. Here the CDR3 reads CASSAGGANTEAFF. The CDR3 region has the DNA TGTGCCAGCAGTGCTGGAGGGGCGAACACTGAAGCTTTCTTT.

This chain connects TRBV4-3 to TRBJ2-3, with 12 positions matching TRBD2. Germline CDR1 is LGHNA and CDR2 is YSLEER. Trimming at V came to 0 bases and at J to 0 bases, leaving 4 bases not matched to a gene. The CDR3 runs 18 residues. CDR3 sequence (DNA): TGCGCCAGCAGCCAAGATTCCCTAGCGGGAGGGAGCACAGATACGCAGTATTTT. It yields the protein CASSQDSLAGGSTDTQYF.

The chain joins TRBV11-3 to TRBJ2-1, with D uncertain. Germline loops: CDR1 SGHNT, CDR2 YENEEA. V was cut by 5 bases and J by 3 bases, with 8 bases left in between. The CDR3 runs to 13 residues. The CDR3 nucleotides are TGTGCCAGCAGCCCCCTCCGCTACAATGAGCAGTTCTTC. Its translation is CASSPLRYNEQFF. The variable domain in full, completed from reference TRBV11-3 and TRBJ2-1, reads EAGVVQSPRYKIIEKKQPVAFWCNPISGHNTLYWYLQNLGQGPELLIRYENEEAVDDSQLPKDRFSAERLKGVDSTLKIQPAELGDSAVYLCASSPLRYNEQFFGPGTRLTVL.

The chain combines TRBV7-3 with TRBJ2-3, with 7 bases identical to TRBD2. J gave up 4 bases and V 5 bases, and 6 bases lay outside the gene matches. The CDR3 sequence is 14 residues long. Germline assignment: CDR1 SGHTA and CDR2 FQGTGA. This chain's CDR3 is CASSPGRQSDTQYF. CDR3 coding DNA: TGTGCCAGCAGCCCCGGGAGGCAATCAGATACGCAGTATTTT.

This clone was detected a few times. The chain joins TRBV9 to TRBJ2-2, with D possibly being TRBD1 (5 bases). Germline CDR1 reads SGDLS; CDR2 reads YYNGEE. Deletions cut 3 bases from V and 6 bases from J, with 9 bases between. CDR3 size: 13 residues. This CDR3 reads CASSDRSSGELFF. The CDR3 DNA is TGTGCCAGCAGCGACAGGTCCTCCGGGGAGCTGTTTTTT.

The table lists this clone with a count of one. This chain links TRBV25-1 with TRBJ1-4, with unresolved D. The germline gives CDR1 MGHDK, CDR2 SYGVNS. Trimming removed 8 bases from V and 10 bases from J, with 8 bases in between. The CDR3 has 10 residues. DNA of the CDR3: TGTGCCAGCGGGGAGGGAAAACTGTTTTTT. It translates to CASGEGKLFF.

As for this clone: This CDR3 is also generated by other DNA sequences in the sample. V usage is TRBV27 and J usage is TRBJ1-1; TRBD1 might be the D (5 bases). V was cut by 5 bases and J by 1 base, with 8 bases left in between. Germline V gene lookup returns CDR1 MNHEY and CDR2 SMNVEV (reference sequence). This CDR3 has 13 residues. The CDR3 nucleotides are TGTGCCAGCAGTCCCGGGGGGAACACTGAAGCTTTCTTT. The encoded protein is CASSPGGNTEAFF.

This chain's CDR3 is CASSIWGTALGSYGYTF. The CDR3 nucleotides are TGTGCCAGCAGTATATGGGGGACAGCCCTTGGGAGCTATGGCTACACCTTC. The chain combines TRBV11-3 with TRBJ1-2; TRBD1 matches at 7 bases. The V segment lost 6 bases and the J segment 4 bases; nucleotides outside the gene matches: 17. The CDR3 is made up of 17 amino acids. Per germline, CDR1 SGHNT and CDR2 YENEEA.

This clone was observed a few times. This chain connects TRBV5-4 to TRBJ1-5; D perhaps matches TRBD1 (5 bases). The CDR3 sequence is 14 residues long. The V end lost 0 bases, the J end lost 1 base, and 5 bases lay between the germline ends. The germline V gene has CDR1 SGHNT and CDR2 YYREEE (reference sequence). CDR3 sequence: CASSLAGSNQPQHF. The CDR3 bases are TGTGCCAGCAGCTTGGCAGGGAGCAATCAGCCCCAGCATTTT.

The V and J genes are TRBV4-1 and TRBJ2-3; 9 bases agree with TRBD2. Looked up from germline, CDR1 is MGHRA and CDR2 is YSYEKL. CDR3 length equals 15 residues. V trimming: 5 bases; J trimming: 4 bases; junction bases outside the gene matches: 7. The CDR3 coding sequence is TGCGCCAGCAGCGAGCTAGCGGGATTAGCAGATACGCAGTATTTT. Translation: CASSELAGLADTQYF.

This chain links TRBV7-8 with TRBJ1-3; tentative D call: TRBD1 (5 bases). Trimming removed 4 bases from V and 0 bases from J, with 10 bases in between. CDR1 is SGHVS and CDR2 is FQNEAQ in the germline V gene. The CDR3 is 15 amino acids. The CDR3 bases are TGTGCCAGCAGCTCGACAGCTCGCTCTGGAAACACCATATATTTT. The encoded protein is CASSSTARSGNTIYF.

The chain has TRBV12-5 and TRBJ2-3; possibly TRBD2 for D (6 bases). Germline lookup yields CDR1 LGHNT and CDR2 FRNRAP. V was cut by 3 bases and J by 3 bases, with 10 bases left in between. There are 14 residues in the CDR3. As DNA, the CDR3 is TGTGCTAGTGGTTTTGGGGGGTTTACAGATACGCAGTATTTT. It encodes CASGFGGFTDTQYF.

CDR3: CASSRVASYEQYF. The CDR3 nucleotides are TGTGCCAGCTCTCGGGTGGCCTCCTACGAGCAGTACTTC. The J gene is TRBJ2-7, the V gene TRBV6-5; D remains ambiguous. CDR3 length equals 13 residues. Trimming pared 8 bases from V and 0 bases from J, leaving 11 bases between. Germline lookup yields CDR1 MNHEY and CDR2 SVGAGI.

The chain carries TRBV7-2 and TRBJ2-7; the match to TRBD2 covers 7 bases. Germline loops: CDR1 SGHTA, CDR2 FQGNSA. The length of the CDR3 is 14 residues. V was clipped by 4 bases and J by 6 bases; unmatched bases: 9. The CDR3 sequence is CASSSPGGAAEQYF. The CDR3 nucleotides are TGTGCCAGCAGCTCGCCGGGAGGAGCGGCCGAGCAGTACTTC. Drawing the rest from reference TRBV7-2 and TRBJ2-7, the complete variable domain is GAGVSQSPSNKVTEKGKDVELRCDPISGHTALYWYRQSLGQGLEFLIYFQGNSAPDKSGLPSDRFSAERTGGSVSTLTIQRTQQEDSAVYLCASSSPGGAAEQYFGPGTRLTVT.

A few counts support this clone. CDR3 in DNA: TGTGCCAGCAGGAGGGGGCCAGGGGGTCTCCCTTACGAGCAGTACTTC. It translates to CASRRGPGGLPYEQYF. J is TRBJ2-7 and V is TRBV2, with TRBD1 identical over 7 bases. Germline trimming cut 6 bases from V and 4 bases from J; bases unmatched to any gene: 15. Germline V lookup: CDR1 SNHLY, CDR2 FYNNEI. CDR3 length: 16 residues.